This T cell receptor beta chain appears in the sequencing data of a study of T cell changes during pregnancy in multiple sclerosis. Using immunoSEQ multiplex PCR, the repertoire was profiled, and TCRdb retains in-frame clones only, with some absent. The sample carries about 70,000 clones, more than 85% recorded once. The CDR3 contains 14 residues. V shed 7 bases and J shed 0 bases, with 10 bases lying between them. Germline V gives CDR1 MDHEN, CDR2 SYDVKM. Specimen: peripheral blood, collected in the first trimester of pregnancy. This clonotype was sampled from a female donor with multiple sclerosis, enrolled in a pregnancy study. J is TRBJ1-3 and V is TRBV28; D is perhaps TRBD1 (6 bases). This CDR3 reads CASTTGGSGNTIYF. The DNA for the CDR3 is TGTGCCAGCACGACAGGCGGCTCTGGAAACACCATATATTTT. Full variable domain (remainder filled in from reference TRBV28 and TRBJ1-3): DVKVTQSSRYLVKRTGEKVFLECVQDMDHENMFWYRQDPGLGLRLIYFSYDVKMKEKGDIPEGYSVSREKKERFSLILESASTNQTSMYLCASTTGGSGNTIYFGEGSWLTVV.